This T cell receptor (beta chain) comes out of a study of T-cell memory formation after mild COVID-19. The overall study: TCR clusters mostly belonged to single donors. Study-wide findings and caveats: A second wave expanding day 15 to 37 was CD4+-biased; contracting clones were balanced. SARS-CoV-2 specificity was not confirmed for second-wave clones peaking on day 37.

The CDR3 contains 14 residues. V lost 6 bases, J lost 2 bases, and 12 bases lay in between. This clonotype was seen a handful of times. As yet, its antigen is unknown. The authors produced TCR alpha and TCR beta cDNA libraries with sample barcodes and UMIs by 5'RACE using constant-segment primers. TCRdb fed the 5' RACE reads into MiXCR, producing one record per CDR3 protein. Of hundreds of thousands of distinct CDR3 sequences listed, more than 20% are singletons. This clonotype was sampled from a man between 18 and 29 years old who had mild COVID-19 (a few samples of this study predate the infection). Cell type and time point are not known. The source material was PBMCs or a T cell subset sorted from them (not recorded which). The rearrangement uses TRBV12-3 or TRBV12-4 and TRBJ2-3; D may be TRBD1 (6 bases). CDR3 coding DNA: TGTGCCAGCAGGACAGGATTTTCCACAGATACGCAGTATTTT. Translating it yields CASRTGFSTDTQYF.